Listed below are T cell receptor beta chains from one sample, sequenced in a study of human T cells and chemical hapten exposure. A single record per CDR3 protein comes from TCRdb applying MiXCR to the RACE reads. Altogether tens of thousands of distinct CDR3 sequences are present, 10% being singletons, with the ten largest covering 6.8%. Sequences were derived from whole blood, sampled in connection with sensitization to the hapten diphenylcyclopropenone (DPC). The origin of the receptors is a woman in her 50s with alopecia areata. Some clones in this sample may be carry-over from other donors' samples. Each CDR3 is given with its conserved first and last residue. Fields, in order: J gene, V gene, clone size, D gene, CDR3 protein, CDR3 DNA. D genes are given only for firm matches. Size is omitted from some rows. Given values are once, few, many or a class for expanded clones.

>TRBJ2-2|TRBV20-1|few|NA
CSPLRRDAGELFF
TGCAGTCCCCTCCGGAGAGACGCCGGGGAGCTGTTTTTT
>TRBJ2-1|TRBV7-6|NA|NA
CASSLGRSYEQFF
TGTGCCAGCAGCTTAGGAAGGAGTTATGAGCAGTTCTTC
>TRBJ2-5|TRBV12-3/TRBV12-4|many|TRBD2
CASSPGLAGGQETQYF
TGTGCCAGCAGCCCGGGACTAGCGGGAGGTCAAGAGACCCAGTACTTC
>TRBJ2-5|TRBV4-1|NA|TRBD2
CASSQDQLAGYVTQYF
TGCGCCAGCAGCCAAGACCAACTAGCGGGATACGTGACCCAGTACTTC
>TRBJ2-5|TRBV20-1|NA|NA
CSASTDGGEETQYF
TGCAGTGCTTCAACCGACGGTGGAGAAGAGACCCAGTACTTC
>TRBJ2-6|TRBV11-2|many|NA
CASSLLVSSGANVLTF
TGTGCCAGCAGCTTGCTGGTTAGCTCTGGGGCCAACGTCCTGACTTTC
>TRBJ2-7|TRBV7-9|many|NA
CASSTSGRALNYEQYF
TGTGCCAGCAGCACCTCAGGACGGGCCCTGAACTACGAGCAGTACTTC
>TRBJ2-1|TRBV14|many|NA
CASSQDSLGQFF
TGTGCCAGCAGCCAAGATTCACTAGGGCAGTTCTTC
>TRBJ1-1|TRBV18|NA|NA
CASSPPGLYTEAFF
TGTGCCAGCTCACCACCAGGACTATACACTGAAGCTTTCTTT
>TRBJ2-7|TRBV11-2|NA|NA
CASSLGSGPVYEQYF
TGTGCCAGCAGCTTAGGCAGCGGGCCGGTCTACGAGCAGTACTTC
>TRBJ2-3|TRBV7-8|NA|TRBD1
CASSLDRGQADTQYF
TGTGCCAGCAGCTTGGACAGGGGGCAAGCAGATACGCAGTATTTT
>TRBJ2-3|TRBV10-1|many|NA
CASSDKLDTQYF
TGCGCCAGCAGTGACAAGTTGGATACGCAGTATTTT
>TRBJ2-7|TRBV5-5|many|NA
CASSLRGDDSSYEQYF
TGTGCCAGCAGCTTACGGGGAGACGACAGCTCCTACGAGCAGTACTTC
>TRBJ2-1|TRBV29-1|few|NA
CSVGAGNEQFF
TGCAGCGTAGGGGCAGGCAATGAGCAGTTCTTC
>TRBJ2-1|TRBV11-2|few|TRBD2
CASRTWGEGAYNEQFF
TGTGCCAGCCGAACGTGGGGGGAGGGAGCCTACAATGAGCAGTTCTTC
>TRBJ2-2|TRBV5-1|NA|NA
CASSFGGQVTGELFF
TGCGCCAGCAGCTTCGGGGGGCAGGTCACCGGGGAGCTGTTTTTT
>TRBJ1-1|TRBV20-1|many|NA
CSARSPEWNTEAFF
TGCAGTGCTCGAAGTCCGGAGTGGAACACTGAAGCTTTCTTT
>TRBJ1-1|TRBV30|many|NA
CAWSEGHLNTEAFF
TGTGCCTGGAGTGAGGGACACTTGAACACTGAAGCTTTCTTT
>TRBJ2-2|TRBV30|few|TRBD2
CAWSRTSAGELFF
TGTGCCTGGAGTCGGACTAGCGCCGGGGAGCTGTTTTTT
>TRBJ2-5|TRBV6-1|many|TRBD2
CASSLTSGEMKTQYF
TGTGCCAGCAGCCTGACTAGCGGGGAAATGAAGACCCAGTACTTC
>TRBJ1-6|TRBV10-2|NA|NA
CASSDRGGAPLHF
TGCGCCAGCAGTGACAGGGGTGGTGCACCCCTCCACTTT
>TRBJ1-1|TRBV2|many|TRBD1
CASTRRDSGTEAFF
TGTGCCAGCACCCGAAGGGACAGTGGAACTGAAGCTTTCTTT
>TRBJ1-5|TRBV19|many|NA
CASSIWSGQGNQPQHF
TGTGCCAGTAGTATTTGGAGTGGCCAGGGCAATCAGCCCCAGCATTTT
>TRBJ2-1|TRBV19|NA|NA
CASSITGTGYNEQFF
TGTGCCAGTAGTATTACGGGGACGGGCTACAATGAGCAGTTCTTC
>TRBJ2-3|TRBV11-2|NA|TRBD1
CASSRKRQGGTDTQYF
TGTGCCAGCAGCCGTAAAAGACAGGGGGGGACAGATACGCAGTATTTT
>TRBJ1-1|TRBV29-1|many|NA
CSVAHGNTEAFF
TGCAGCGTTGCGCACGGGAACACTGAAGCTTTCTTT
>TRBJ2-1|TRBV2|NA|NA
CASKGGNEQFF
TGTGCCAGCAAGGGGGGGAATGAGCAGTTCTTC
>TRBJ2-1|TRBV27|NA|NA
CASSLVQTYNEQFF
TGTGCCAGCAGTTTGGTCCAAACCTACAATGAGCAGTTCTTC
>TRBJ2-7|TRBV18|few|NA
CASSPAQGGFEQYF
TGTGCCAGCTCACCAGCGCAGGGGGGATTCGAGCAGTACTTC
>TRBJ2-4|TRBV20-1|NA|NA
CSARDMGPKNIQYF
TGCAGTGCTAGAGATATGGGCCCCAAAAACATTCAGTACTTC
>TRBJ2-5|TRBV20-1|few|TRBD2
CSASPPLAGGETQYF
TGCAGTGCTAGCCCCCCTCTAGCGGGAGGAGAGACCCAGTACTTC
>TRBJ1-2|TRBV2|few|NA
CASRGDNRNYGYTF
TGTGCCAGCAGGGGGGACAACCGTAACTATGGCTACACCTTC
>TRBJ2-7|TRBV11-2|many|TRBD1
CASSLGQGAYEQYF
TGTGCCAGCAGCCTAGGACAGGGCGCCTACGAGCAGTACTTC
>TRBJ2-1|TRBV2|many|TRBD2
CASSIRLAGGVEQFF
TGTGCCAGCAGTATCCGACTAGCGGGAGGCGTTGAGCAGTTCTTC
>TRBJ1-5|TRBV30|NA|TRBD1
CAWSARGPFSNQPQHF
TGTGCCTGGAGTGCCAGGGGGCCCTTTAGCAATCAGCCCCAGCATTTT
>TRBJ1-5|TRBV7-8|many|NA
CASSLDPSSNQPQHF
TGTGCCAGCAGCTTAGACCCTTCTAGCAATCAGCCCCAGCATTTT
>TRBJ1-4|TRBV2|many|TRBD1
CASRLGTASNEKLFF
TGTGCCAGCAGACTTGGGACAGCTAGTAATGAAAAACTGTTTTTT
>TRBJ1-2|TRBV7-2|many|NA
CASSLNWRGYGYTF
TGTGCCAGCAGCTTAAACTGGAGGGGCTATGGCTACACCTTC
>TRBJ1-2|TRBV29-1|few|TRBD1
CSVGRDSLLGYTF
TGCAGCGTCGGGAGGGACAGCCTACTCGGCTACACCTTC
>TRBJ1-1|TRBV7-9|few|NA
CASSFNSEGGAFF
TGTGCCAGCAGCTTCAACAGCGAAGGGGGAGCTTTCTTT
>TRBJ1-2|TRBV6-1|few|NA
CASRTGEGYGYTF
TGTGCCAGCAGAACGGGAGAGGGCTATGGCTACACCTTC
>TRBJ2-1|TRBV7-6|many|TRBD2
CASSLATSGSRNEQFF
TGTGCCAGCAGCTTAGCGACCAGCGGGAGTAGGAATGAGCAGTTCTTC
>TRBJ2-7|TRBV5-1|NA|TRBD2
CASSLAGTSEKQYF
TGCGCCAGCAGCTTGGCGGGGACTAGCGAAAAGCAGTACTTC